Below, 17 T cell receptor beta chains from the same sample are listed, as sequenced in a study of T cell responses to AZD1222 COVID-19 vaccine. The protocol was immunoSEQ multiplex PCR, while the TCRdb copy is restricted to in-frame clones and leaves out a portion. The sample has 150,000 or so clones, 85% to 95% seen once. The sample consisted of peripheral blood, taken on day 0 of AZD1222 vaccination. The source is an adult in good health.

The chain employs TRBV5-6 and TRBJ2-7, with D maybe TRBD1 (6 bases). Germline CDR1 reads SGHDT; CDR2 reads YYEEEE. The CDR3 length is 14 residues. Trimming removed 7 bases at V and 9 bases at J, with 23 bases between. The CDR3, as DNA: TGTGCCAGCGCCCCGGGACACAGCGATGTTAGGCAGTACTTC. It codes for CASAPGHSDVRQYF.

The V call is TRBV6-6, the J call TRBJ1-6; tentative D call: TRBD1 (6 bases). The ends were cut back, 2 bases at V and 0 bases at J, with 8 bases in the middle. This CDR3 has 16 amino acids. The V gene's germline CDR1 is MNHNY and CDR2 SVGAGI (reference sequence). CDR3 in amino acids: CASSYRGGSYNSPLHF. The CDR3 nucleotides are TGTGCCAGCAGTTACAGGGGGGGCTCCTATAATTCACCCCTCCACTTT.

This chain connects TRBV14 to TRBJ2-1; D may be TRBD2 (6 bases). Trimming cost V 4 bases and J 4 bases, with 26 bases left between them. Germline CDR1 SGHDN, CDR2 FVKESK. CDR3 size: 19 residues. CDR3 sequence reads: CASSLTRGWLGSRYNEQFF. Written as DNA, the CDR3 is TGTGCCAGCAGCCTTACAAGGGGCTGGCTCGGGAGTAGGTACAATGAGCAGTTCTTC.

The rearrangement joins TRBV12-3 or TRBV12-4 to TRBJ1-2; D call uncertain. The CDR3 covers 13 residues. Trimming removed 3 bases at V and 6 bases at J, with 11 bases between. Written as DNA, the CDR3 is TGTGCCAGCAGTTTGGGTGGGGTGGATGGCTACACCTTC. This codes for CASSLGGVDGYTF.

This rearrangement joins TRBV30 to TRBJ1-5; no clear D gene. Germline CDR1 is GTSNPN and CDR2 is SVGIG (reference sequence). V gave up 1 base and J gave up 7 bases, with 8 bases separating them. The CDR3 runs 12 residues. The CDR3 bases are TGTGCCTGGAGTGGACCCTTACAGCCCCAGCATTTT. Its protein product is CAWSGPLQPQHF.

The rearrangement joins TRBV18 to TRBJ2-7; TRBD1 matches at 11 bases. From germline, CDR1 is KGHSH and CDR2 LQKENI. The CDR3 sequence is 16 residues long. V shed 0 bases, J shed 3 bases, and the junction held 4 bases outside the gene matches. The CDR3 loop reads CASSPPRGTGGYEQYF. In nucleotides, the CDR3 is TGTGCCAGCTCACCACCGAGAGGGACAGGGGGCTACGAGCAGTACTTC.

The chain has TRBV14 and TRBJ2-1, with 8 bases fitting TRBD1. CDR1 is SGHDN and CDR2 is FVKESK in the germline V gene. Germline trimming cut 4 bases from V and 10 bases from J; bases unmatched to any gene: 6. The length of the CDR3 is 13 residues. CDR3 residues: CASSPYRGVEQFF. The CDR3 DNA sequence: TGTGCCAGCAGCCCCTACAGGGGGGTCGAGCAGTTCTTC.

The CDR3 bases are TGTGCCAGCAGCTTTCAGGGGAATGAAAAACTGTTTTTT. Translating gives CASSFQGNEKLFF. The rearrangement uses TRBV5-4 and TRBJ1-4; D possibly corresponds to TRBD1 (6 bases). V lost 2 bases and J 5 bases, leaving 7 bases between the germline ends. The CDR3 has 13 residues. Germline loops: CDR1 SGHNT, CDR2 YYREEE (reference sequence).

This rearrangement joins TRBV7-2 to TRBJ2-1; D is perhaps TRBD2 (6 bases). Germline CDR1 SGHTA, CDR2 FQGNSA. The CDR3 contains 16 residues. The V end was cut by 5 bases, the J end by 2 bases, with 16 bases between. CDR3: CASSQNGLAAYNEQFF. The CDR3 nucleotides are TGTGCCAGCAGCCAGAACGGGTTAGCGGCCTACAATGAGCAGTTCTTC.

The J gene is TRBJ2-2, the V gene TRBV2; TRBD2 matches 10 bases. Germline CDR1 is SNHLY and CDR2 is FYNNEI. V trimming: 6 bases; J trimming: 5 bases; junction bases outside the gene matches: 12. The CDR3 totals 17 residues. The CDR3 bases are TGTGCCAGCAGGGATCCCGAGCGGGGGGGTTATACCGGGGAGCTGTTTTTT. Protein product: CASRDPERGGYTGELFF.

The V gene is TRBV28, the J gene TRBJ2-3, with D unclear. The CDR3 loop spans 11 amino acids. Trimming stripped 6 bases from V and 2 bases from J, with 3 bases between. Germline V gives CDR1 MDHEN, CDR2 SYDVKM. Written as DNA, the CDR3 is TGTGCCAGCAGCACCACAGATACGCAGTATTTT. Translating it yields CASSTTDTQYF.

The V and J genes are TRBV3-1 (or the pseudogene TRBV3-2) and TRBJ1-3; 8 bases agree with TRBD1. This CDR3 region has 17 residues. Germline V gene sequence: CDR1 LGHDT, CDR2 YNNKEL (reference sequence). The ends lost 4 bases at V and 0 bases at J; junction bases unmatched: 8. The CDR3 DNA sequence: TGTGCCAGCAGCCGCCCCGTGACAGGGGACTCTGGAAACACCATATATTTT. Its protein is CASSRPVTGDSGNTIYF.

The V gene is TRBV5-1, the J gene TRBJ1-4; no firm D call. The V and J ends lost 3 bases and 6 bases respectively, with 18 bases between them. The CDR3 covers 16 residues. Germline CDR1 reads SGHRS; CDR2 reads YFSETQ. The CDR3 bases are TGCGCCAGCAGCTCGTTGCTATCTACATCTGATGAAAAACTGTTTTTT. Translation: CASSSLLSTSDEKLFF.

CDR3 nucleotide sequence: TGTGCCAGTAGTGCTGGGACAGGGCACCATTCACCCCTCCACTTT. Protein sequence: CASSAGTGHHSPLHF. This rearrangement joins TRBV19 to TRBJ1-6; 9 bases align to TRBD1. CDR3 length: 15 amino acids. V gave up 5 bases and J gave up 8 bases; unmatched junction bases: 7. CDR1 LNHDA and CDR2 SQIVND come from the germline V gene (reference sequence). Supplemented by reference TRBV19 and TRBJ1-6, the full variable domain reads DGGITQSPKYLFRKEGQNVTLSCEQNLNHDAMYWYRQDPGQGLRLIYYSQIVNDFQKGDIAEGYSVSREKKESFPLTVTSAQKNPTAFYLCASSAGTGHHSPLHFGNGTRLTVT.

V gene TRBV6-5 combines with J gene TRBJ2-5; D is undetermined. The germline V gene has CDR1 MNHEY and CDR2 SVGAGI. The CDR3 extends over 13 amino acids. V gave up 10 bases and J gave up 6 bases, with 18 bases separating them. CDR3 loop: CATLTPDLKTQYF. As DNA, the CDR3 is TGTGCCACCTTGACCCCGGACCTTAAGACCCAGTACTTC.

The chain has TRBV11-2 and TRBJ1-2, with 10 nucleotides matching TRBD1. V lost 3 bases, J lost 8 bases, and 9 bases stayed unmatched. Per the germline V gene, CDR1 is SGHAT and CDR2 is FQNNGV. This CDR3 is built from 15 residues. CDR3 loop: CASSLGTGDLLGYTF. DNA for the CDR3: TGTGCCAGCAGCTTGGGGACAGGGGATTTGTTGGGCTACACCTTC.

The CDR3 DNA is TGTGCCAGCAGCCCAGACAGGGGGCTTGGAAAACTGTTTTTT. It yields the protein CASSPDRGLGKLFF. The chain couples TRBV6-5 to TRBJ1-4; 10 nucleotides agree with TRBD1. There are 14 residues in the CDR3. Per germline, CDR1 MNHEY and CDR2 SVGAGI. V shed 6 bases and J 10 bases; nucleotides not matched to a gene: 8.